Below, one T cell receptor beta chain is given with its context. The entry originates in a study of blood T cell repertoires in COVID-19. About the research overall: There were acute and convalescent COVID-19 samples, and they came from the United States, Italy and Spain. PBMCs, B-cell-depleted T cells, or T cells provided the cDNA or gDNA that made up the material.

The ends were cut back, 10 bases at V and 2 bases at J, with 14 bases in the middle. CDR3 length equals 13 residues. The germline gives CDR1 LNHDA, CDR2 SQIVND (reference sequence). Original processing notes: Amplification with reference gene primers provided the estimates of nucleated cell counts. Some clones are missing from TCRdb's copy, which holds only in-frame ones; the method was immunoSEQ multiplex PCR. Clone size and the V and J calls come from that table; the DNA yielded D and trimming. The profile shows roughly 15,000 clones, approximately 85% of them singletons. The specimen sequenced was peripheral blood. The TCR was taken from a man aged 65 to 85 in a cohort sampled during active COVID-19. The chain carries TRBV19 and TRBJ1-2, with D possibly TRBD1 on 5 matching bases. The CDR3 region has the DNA TGTGCCACCAGTTGGGGGGTAAACTATGGCTACACCTTC. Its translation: CATSWGVNYGYTF.